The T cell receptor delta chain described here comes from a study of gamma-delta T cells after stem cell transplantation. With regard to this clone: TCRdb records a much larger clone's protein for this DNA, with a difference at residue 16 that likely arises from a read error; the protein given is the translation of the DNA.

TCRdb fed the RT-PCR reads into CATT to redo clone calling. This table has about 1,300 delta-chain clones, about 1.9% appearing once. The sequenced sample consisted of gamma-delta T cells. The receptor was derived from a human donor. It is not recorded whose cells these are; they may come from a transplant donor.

The CDR3 sequence is CACDTLMGIRGDTDKPIF. The CDR3 bases are TGTGCCTGTGACACCCTGATGGGGATACGCGGGGACACCGATAAACCCATCTTT. The genes are TRDV2 and TRDJ1, with TRDD3 identical over 9 bases. Germline V gene sequence: CDR1 GEAIGNYY, CDR2 EKD. The CDR3 runs 18 residues.